The entry below gives a single T cell receptor (beta chain) sequence along with its context. Its antigen is unknown. From germline, CDR1 is KGHDR and CDR2 SFDVKD. The CDR3 has 12 residues. V lost 3 bases and J lost 7, with 8 bases in between. The entry originates in a study of vaccination effects on CD4 cells after COVID-19. ViraFEST used viral peptide pools to expand antigen-specific CD4+ T cells before sequencing. Culture proceeded for approximately 9 days, and CD4+ T cells were then isolated. The participants, recipients of two vaccine doses, got either BNT162b2 or mRNA-1273. Vaccinees lacked prior SARS-CoV-2 infection and tested negative for nucleocapsid antibodies. Over 1.5 million PBMC per well were cultured with around 9.1 IU/ml IL-2 and about 9.8 ug/ml peptides. Each culture had half its medium swapped for IL-2 medium on days 3 and 7. Data came from immunoSEQ multiplex PCR; TCRdb stores just in-frame clones and leaves some out. Of about 32,000 clones in the sample, 72% were seen once.

Sequencing used CD4+ T cells from PBMCs cultured with HCoV-229E spike peptides, obtained after COVID-19 vaccination. The sequence was collected from a human donor who received a COVID-19 vaccine. The rearrangement joins TRBV24-1 to TRBJ1-1, with a weak D call TRBD1 (5 bases). The CDR3: CATSDRQGEAFF. DNA for the CDR3: TGTGCCACCAGTGATCGTCAGGGTGAAGCTTTCTTT.